A selection of T cell receptor beta chains follows, all from one sample in a study of blood T cells in healthy people across ages. Each CDR3 protein is one row after TCRdb ran MiXCR on the 5' RACE reads. The sample records about 730,000 distinct CDR3 sequences, around 40% being singletons. What was sequenced was blood. These receptors came from a woman aged 60 to 75 in good health. Each CDR3 is given with its conserved first and last residue. Fields, in order: D gene, V gene, J gene, clone size, CDR3 protein, CDR3 DNA. D genes are given only for firm matches. A row's size may be missing; if present it is once, few, many or a size class.

D gene: NA; V gene: TRBV27; J gene: TRBJ2-1; clone size: NA; CDR3 protein: CASSLNRDYNEQFF; CDR3 DNA: TGTGCCAGCAGTCTAAACCGGGACTACAATGAGCAGTTCTTC
D gene: NA; V gene: TRBV15; J gene: TRBJ2-2; clone size: few; CDR3 protein: CATSRPDGYTGELFF; CDR3 DNA: TGTGCCACCAGCAGACCTGACGGATACACCGGGGAGCTGTTTTTT
D gene: TRBD2; V gene: TRBV9; J gene: TRBJ2-1; clone size: NA; CDR3 protein: CASEREGSYNEQFF; CDR3 DNA: TGTGCCAGCGAGAGGGAGGGCTCCTACAATGAGCAGTTCTTC
D gene: NA; V gene: TRBV28; J gene: TRBJ2-2; clone size: NA; CDR3 protein: CASSLWQGAGGLFF; CDR3 DNA: TGTGCCAGCAGTTTATGGCAGGGCGCCGGGGGGCTGTTTTTT
D gene: TRBD1; V gene: TRBV7-2; J gene: TRBJ1-4; clone size: NA; CDR3 protein: CASSPMIGGGDEKLFF; CDR3 DNA: TGTGCCAGCAGCCCCATGATTGGAGGGGGCGATGAAAAACTGTTTTTT
D gene: NA; V gene: TRBV6-5; J gene: TRBJ1-1; clone size: NA; CDR3 protein: CASSYSYGAKGAFF; CDR3 DNA: TGTGCCAGCAGTTACTCTTACGGGGCCAAGGGAGCTTTCTTT
D gene: NA; V gene: TRBV6-5; J gene: TRBJ1-6; clone size: NA; CDR3 protein: CASSYSDSNSPLHF; CDR3 DNA: TGTGCCAGCAGTTACTCGGACAGTAATTCACCCCTCCACTTT
D gene: NA; V gene: TRBV11-2; J gene: TRBJ2-3; clone size: NA; CDR3 protein: CASSLGDWILSDTQYF; CDR3 DNA: TGTGCCAGCAGCTTGGGGGATTGGATCTTATCAGATACGCAGTATTTT
D gene: TRBD1; V gene: TRBV20-1; J gene: TRBJ2-4; clone size: NA; CDR3 protein: CSARRTGGLVGDIQYF; CDR3 DNA: TGCAGTGCTAGAAGGACAGGGGGCCTTGTCGGAGACATTCAGTACTTC
D gene: NA; V gene: TRBV7-2; J gene: TRBJ1-2; clone size: many; CDR3 protein: CASSLAGQGHGYTF; CDR3 DNA: TGTGCCAGCAGCTTAGCAGGCCAGGGGCATGGCTACACCTTC
D gene: NA; V gene: TRBV5-6; J gene: TRBJ1-1; clone size: NA; CDR3 protein: CASSLGGANTEAFF; CDR3 DNA: TGTGCCAGCAGCCTAGGGGGGGCAAACACTGAAGCTTTCTTT
D gene: NA; V gene: TRBV20-1; J gene: TRBJ2-3; clone size: NA; CDR3 protein: CSASGGLRTDTQYF; CDR3 DNA: TGCAGTGCTAGCGGGGGCCTCCGCACAGATACGCAGTATTTT
D gene: TRBD1; V gene: TRBV5-1; J gene: TRBJ1-2; clone size: NA; CDR3 protein: CASQIGQDTYGYTF; CDR3 DNA: TGCGCCAGCCAGATTGGACAGGACACATATGGCTACACCTTC
D gene: NA; V gene: TRBV30; J gene: TRBJ1-2; clone size: NA; CDR3 protein: CAYTRGHGGYTF; CDR3 DNA: TGTGCCTACACCAGGGGCCATGGTGGCTACACCTTC
D gene: TRBD2; V gene: TRBV11-2; J gene: TRBJ2-5; clone size: few; CDR3 protein: CASKLAGGETQYF; CDR3 DNA: TGTGCCAGCAAACTAGCGGGGGGAGAGACCCAGTACTTC
D gene: TRBD1; V gene: TRBV5-5; J gene: TRBJ2-5; clone size: many; CDR3 protein: CASSVQGKETQYF; CDR3 DNA: TGTGCCAGCAGCGTACAGGGGAAAGAGACCCAGTACTTC
D gene: TRBD1; V gene: TRBV18; J gene: TRBJ2-5; clone size: NA; CDR3 protein: CASSLTGVQETQYF; CDR3 DNA: TGTGCCAGCTCACTGACAGGGGTCCAAGAGACCCAGTACTTC
D gene: TRBD2; V gene: TRBV28; J gene: TRBJ2-7; clone size: NA; CDR3 protein: CASSFRGGSVGEQYF; CDR3 DNA: TGTGCCAGCAGTTTCCGGGGGGGATCGGTCGGCGAGCAGTACTTC
D gene: NA; V gene: TRBV27; J gene: TRBJ2-2; clone size: once; CDR3 protein: CASSWARTGELFF; CDR3 DNA: TGTGCCAGCTCCTGGGCCCGGACCGGGGAGCTGTTTTTT
D gene: TRBD2; V gene: TRBV12-3/TRBV12-4; J gene: TRBJ2-1; clone size: many; CDR3 protein: CASSPTSGRGDEQFF; CDR3 DNA: TGTGCCAGCAGTCCAACTAGCGGGAGGGGGGATGAGCAGTTCTTC
D gene: NA; V gene: TRBV10-3; J gene: TRBJ2-5; clone size: many; CDR3 protein: CAISERQERQETQYF; CDR3 DNA: TGTGCCATCAGTGAGAGGCAGGAGCGACAAGAGACCCAGTACTTC
D gene: TRBD2; V gene: TRBV7-2; J gene: TRBJ2-2; clone size: NA; CDR3 protein: CVSSRRLASLFF; CDR3 DNA: TGTGTCAGCAGCCGAAGACTAGCGAGTCTGTTTTTT
D gene: NA; V gene: TRBV19; J gene: TRBJ2-5; clone size: NA; CDR3 protein: CASSKLEETQYF; CDR3 DNA: TGTGCCAGTAGTAAACTTGAAGAGACCCAGTACTTC
D gene: TRBD1; V gene: TRBV11-2; J gene: TRBJ2-3; clone size: few; CDR3 protein: CASSTHDRGRGTDTQYF; CDR3 DNA: TGTGCCAGCAGCACCCATGACAGGGGGAGAGGCACAGATACGCAGTATTTT
D gene: TRBD2; V gene: TRBV4-3; J gene: TRBJ2-1; clone size: few; CDR3 protein: CASSQRGLADSTYNEQFF; CDR3 DNA: TGCGCCAGCAGCCAAAGGGGACTAGCCGACTCGACTTACAATGAGCAGTTCTTC
D gene: NA; V gene: TRBV7-2; J gene: TRBJ1-1; clone size: few; CDR3 protein: CASSPDSGTKAFF; CDR3 DNA: TGTGCCAGCAGCCCCGACTCCGGGACAAAAGCTTTCTTT
D gene: NA; V gene: TRBV7-6; J gene: TRBJ2-3; clone size: few; CDR3 protein: CASSPLIGDTQYF; CDR3 DNA: TGTGCCAGCAGCCCTTTAATAGGAGATACGCAGTATTTT
D gene: NA; V gene: TRBV9; J gene: TRBJ2-1; clone size: few; CDR3 protein: CASSVGGGADEQFF; CDR3 DNA: TGTGCCAGCAGCGTAGGAGGGGGGGCTGATGAGCAGTTCTTC
D gene: TRBD1; V gene: TRBV4-3; J gene: TRBJ2-2; clone size: NA; CDR3 protein: CASSQDLQGATGELFF; CDR3 DNA: TGCGCCAGCAGCCAAGATCTACAGGGGGCGACCGGGGAGCTGTTTTTT
D gene: NA; V gene: TRBV7-2; J gene: TRBJ2-7; clone size: NA; CDR3 protein: CASSLQETTYNEQYF; CDR3 DNA: TGTGCCAGCAGCTTACAGGAGACAACCTACAATGAGCAGTACTTC
D gene: NA; V gene: TRBV4-3; J gene: TRBJ2-5; clone size: many; CDR3 protein: CASSQDRAGMETQYF; CDR3 DNA: TGCGCCAGCAGCCAAGATAGGGCAGGGATGGAGACCCAGTACTTC